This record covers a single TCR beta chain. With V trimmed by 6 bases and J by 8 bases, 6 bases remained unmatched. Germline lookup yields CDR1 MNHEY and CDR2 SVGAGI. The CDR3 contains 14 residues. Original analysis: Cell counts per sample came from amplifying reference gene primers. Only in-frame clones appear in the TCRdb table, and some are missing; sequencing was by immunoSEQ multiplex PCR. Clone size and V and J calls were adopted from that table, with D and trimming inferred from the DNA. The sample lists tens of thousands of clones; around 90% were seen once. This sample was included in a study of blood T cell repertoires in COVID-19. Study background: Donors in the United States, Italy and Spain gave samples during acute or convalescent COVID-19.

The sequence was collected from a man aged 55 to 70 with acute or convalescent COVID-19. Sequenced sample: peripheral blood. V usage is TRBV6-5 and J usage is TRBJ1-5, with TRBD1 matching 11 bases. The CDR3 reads CASSSGTGGKPQHF. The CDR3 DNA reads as TGTGCCAGCAGCTCGGGGACAGGGGGAAAGCCCCAGCATTTT.